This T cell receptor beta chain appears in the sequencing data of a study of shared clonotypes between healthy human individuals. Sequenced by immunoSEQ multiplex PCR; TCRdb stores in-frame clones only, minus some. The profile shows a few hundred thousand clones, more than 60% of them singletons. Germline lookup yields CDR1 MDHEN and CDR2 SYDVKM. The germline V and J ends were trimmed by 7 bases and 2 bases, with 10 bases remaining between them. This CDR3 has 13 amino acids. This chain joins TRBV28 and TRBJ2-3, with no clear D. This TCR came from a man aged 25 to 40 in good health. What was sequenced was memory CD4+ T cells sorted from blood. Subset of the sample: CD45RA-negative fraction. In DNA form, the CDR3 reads TGTGCCAGCACCTCCCACGACACAGATACGCAGTATTTT. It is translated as CASTSHDTDTQYF.